The 14 T cell receptor beta chains given below trace back to one sample, sequenced in a study of shared clonotypes between healthy human individuals. Sequencing used immunoSEQ multiplex PCR; TCRdb keeps in-frame clones, though not all of them. Of over 2 million clones in the sample, roughly 94% were seen once. The sample was naive CD4+ T cells sorted from blood. The subset was: CD45RA+ positively selected. Receptors were obtained from a man younger than 35 in good health.

A single count supports this clone. This chain connects TRBV10-1 to TRBJ1-6; D remains unclear. Trimming took 4 bases from V and 6 from J, leaving 7 bases between them. This CDR3 comprises 13 residues. Germline values: CDR1 WNHNN, CDR2 SYGVQD (reference sequence). CDR3 bases: TGCGCCAGCAGTGTGGACCTTAATTCACCCCTCCACTTT. It translates to CASSVDLNSPLHF.

The rearrangement links TRBV7-9 to TRBJ2-6, with D possibly matching TRBD2 (5 bases). CDR1 and CDR2 (germline): SEHNR, FQNEAQ (reference sequence). V was pared by 1 base and J by 0 bases, with 10 bases between. The CDR3 spans 17 residues. This chain's CDR3 is CASSLEGRNSGANVLTF. The CDR3 nucleotides read TGTGCCAGCAGCTTAGAAGGGAGAAACTCTGGGGCCAACGTCCTGACTTTC.

The chain is built from TRBV4-1 and TRBJ1-1; maybe TRBD1 (6 bases). V lost 5 bases to trimming and J lost 5 bases, with 18 bases between them. The CDR3 sequence is 15 residues long. CDR1 MGHRA and CDR2 YSYEKL come from the germline V gene. The CDR3 protein is CASSSQPGQGTEAFF. The CDR3 DNA reads TGCGCCAGCAGCTCCCAACCAGGGCAGGGGACTGAAGCTTTCTTT.

This chain uses TRBV25-1 with TRBJ2-5, with D tentatively TRBD1 (7 bases). The CDR3 is made up of 15 amino acids. Per the germline V gene, CDR1 is MGHDK and CDR2 is SYGVNS. V dropped 6 bases and J dropped 4 bases, with 18 bases sitting between them. The CDR3 here is CASSSGQVGGETQYF. The CDR3 DNA reads TGTGCCAGCAGCAGCGGACAGGTCGGGGGAGAGACCCAGTACTTC.

The genes are TRBV10-3 and TRBJ1-2; tentatively, D is TRBD1 (6 bases). Trimming cost V 7 bases and J 5 bases, with 17 bases left between them. The CDR3 runs 14 residues. Germline CDR1 ENHRY, CDR2 SYGVKD. CDR3 nucleotides: TGTGCCATCACCGAGGGGGGAAGGGAGTATGGCTACACCTTC. Translated, it gives CAITEGGREYGYTF.

The V gene is TRBV5-6, the J gene TRBJ1-1; D gene uncertain. Trimming left V 0 bases short and J 4 bases short, with 10 bases between. Germline V gene sequence: CDR1 SGHDT, CDR2 YYEEEE. The CDR3 loop spans 14 amino acids. The CDR3 bases are TGTGCCAGCAGCTTGGCCCCGGCTAGCACTGAAGCTTTCTTT. Protein: CASSLAPASTEAFF.

This chain links TRBV7-2 with TRBJ1-2, with 10 bases aligning to TRBD1. Germline V gene sequence: CDR1 SGHTA, CDR2 FQGNSA. The CDR3 is made up of 15 amino acids. Trimming at V came to 5 bases and at J to 6 bases, leaving 9 bases not matched to a gene. CDR3 loop: CASSVRQGAFNGYTF. CDR3 coding DNA: TGTGCCAGCAGCGTACGACAGGGGGCGTTCAATGGCTACACCTTC.

This sequence joins TRBV6-1 and TRBJ1-6, with TRBD1 as a possible D gene (5 bases). Germline V gene data show CDR1 as MNHNS and CDR2 as SASEGT. The CDR3 is 15 amino acids. V was shortened by 3 bases and J by 1 base, with 7 bases between the two germline ends. In DNA form, the CDR3 reads TGTGCCAGCAGTGATGGGGGGTCCTATAATTCACCCCTCCACTTT. This sequence encodes CASSDGGSYNSPLHF.

V is TRBV29-1 and J is TRBJ2-5; D not resolved. Per germline, CDR1 SQVTM and CDR2 ANQGSEA. V shed 8 bases and J shed 5 bases, with 12 bases lying between them. The CDR3 has 11 amino acids. The DNA for the CDR3 is TGCAGCACCCGCCCCGGGGAGACCCAGTACTTC. Translating it yields CSTRPGETQYF.

The rearrangement joins TRBV28 to TRBJ2-7; 8 nucleotides align to TRBD1. The CDR3 is made up of 14 amino acids. The V segment lost 3 bases and the J segment 1 base; nucleotides outside the gene matches: 2. Germline V gene lookup returns CDR1 MDHEN and CDR2 SYDVKM. CDR3 residues: CASSFGDRSYEQYF. The CDR3 nucleotides read TGTGCCAGCAGTTTCGGGGACAGGTCCTACGAGCAGTACTTC.

This chain connects TRBV7-9 to TRBJ1-4; D ambiguous. The V gene lost 2 bases and the J gene lost 4 bases, with 11 bases spanning the gap. Germline loops: CDR1 SEHNR, CDR2 FQNEAQ (reference sequence). The CDR3 contains 15 residues. CDR3 region: CASSLRLQNNEKLFF. The DNA of the CDR3 is TGTGCCAGCAGCTTACGTCTACAGAATAATGAAAAACTGTTTTTT.

On this clone: Other DNA sequences from this sample encode an identical CDR3 as well. The rearrangement links TRBV10-2 to TRBJ2-1; unclear D gene. Germline V gene lookup returns CDR1 WSHSY and CDR2 SAAADI. V shed 6 bases and J shed 4 bases, with 10 bases lying between them. The CDR3 length is 13 residues. The CDR3 spells CASSRTDYNEQFF. CDR3 DNA: TGCGCCAGCAGCCGGACCGATTACAATGAGCAGTTCTTC.

The chain recombines TRBV7-9 with TRBJ2-1; 10 nucleotides match TRBD2. The germline gives CDR1 SEHNR, CDR2 FQNEAQ (reference sequence). J was trimmed by 7 bases and V by 2 bases; bases with no gene match: 8. This CDR3 has 16 amino acids. This CDR3 is CASSLLAGVKGNEQFF. In DNA form, the CDR3 reads TGTGCCAGCAGCTTACTAGCGGGAGTAAAAGGGAATGAGCAGTTCTTC.

This chain joins TRBV5-1 and TRBJ1-2, with D possibly TRBD1 on 6 matching bases. This CDR3 has 14 residues. Per germline, CDR1 SGHRS and CDR2 YFSETQ. V was clipped by 0 bases and J by 4 bases, with 10 bases between them. The CDR3 sequence is CASSLAGVGYGYTF. Written as DNA, the CDR3 is TGCGCCAGCAGCTTGGCAGGGGTGGGCTATGGCTACACCTTC. The full variable domain, with the rest looked up from reference TRBV5-1 and TRBJ1-2, is KAGVTQTPRYLIKTRGQQVTLSCSPISGHRSVSWYQQTPGQGLQFLFEYFSETQRNKGNFPGRFSGRQFSNSRSEMNVSTLELGDSALYLCASSLAGVGYGYTFGSGTRLTVV.